The 8 T cell receptor beta chains below all came from one sample that was sequenced in a study of blood T cell repertoires in COVID-19. Only in-frame clones appear in the TCRdb table, and some are missing; sequencing was by immunoSEQ multiplex PCR. The sample lists a few hundred thousand clones; around 84% were seen once. The sequenced sample was peripheral blood. The receptors were gathered from a man in his 60s with acute or convalescent COVID-19.

This clone has more than one count but fewer than ten. The V and J genes are TRBV6-1 and TRBJ1-1, with unresolved D. CDR1 and CDR2 (germline): MNHNS, SASEGT. This CDR3 comprises 13 residues. The V end was cut by 2 bases, the J end by 10 bases, with 14 bases between. CDR3: CASSETVRLAAFF. The CDR3 region has the DNA TGTGCCAGCAGTGAAACAGTCAGGCTAGCAGCTTTCTTT.

The chain carries TRBV20-1 and TRBJ1-3; D is unclear. Between the trimmed V and J ends, which lost 3 bases and 2 bases, there was a span of 8 bases. The CDR3 spans 13 residues. Germline lookup yields CDR1 DFQATT and CDR2 SNEGSKA (reference sequence). The DNA for the CDR3 is TGCAGTGCTAGTATAGTGACTGGAAACACCATATATTTT. Protein product: CSASIVTGNTIYF.

A remark on this clone: Other nucleotide sequences from this sample produce the same CDR3. V gene TRBV2 combines with J gene TRBJ1-5, with TRBD1 matching 7 bases. The CDR3 totals 15 residues. Germline trimming cut 2 bases from V and 4 bases from J; bases unmatched to any gene: 5. Germline V CDR1 and CDR2: SNHLY, FYNNEI. The CDR3 region is CASSERTGRNQPQHF. CDR3 bases: TGTGCCAGCAGTGAAAGGACAGGACGTAATCAGCCCCAGCATTTT.

The chain recombines TRBV7-3 with TRBJ2-3; 10 nucleotides match TRBD1. The trim removed 3 bases at V and 5 bases at J, leaving 2 bases unmatched. The germline CDR1 and CDR2 sequences are SGHTA and FQGTGA. The CDR3 sequence is 14 residues long. CDR3 region: CASSLGQGRDTQYF. CDR3 bases: TGTGCCAGCAGCTTGGGACAGGGGAGAGATACGCAGTATTTT.

The count of this clone is one. The rearrangement uses TRBV6-6 and TRBJ2-1; TRBD2 might be the D (6 bases). CDR1 MNHNY and CDR2 SVGAGI come from the germline V gene (reference sequence). CDR3 length: 12 residues. Trimming shortened V by 8 bases and J by 9 bases, and 14 bases separated the two germline ends. CDR3 protein: CASGGRRGEQFF. The CDR3 DNA sequence: TGTGCCAGCGGCGGCAGGAGGGGTGAGCAGTTCTTC.

J is TRBJ2-7 and V is TRBV7-9; 9 nucleotides match TRBD1. This CDR3 spans 14 amino acids. V trimming: 5 bases; J trimming: 5 bases; junction bases outside the gene matches: 7. In germline, CDR1 is SEHNR, CDR2 FQNEAQ (reference sequence). This CDR3 reads CASSPGQGKDEQYF. The DNA for the CDR3 is TGTGCCAGCAGCCCGGGACAGGGCAAGGACGAGCAGTACTTC.

The V and J genes are TRBV29-1 and TRBJ2-5; 7 bases map to TRBD2. The CDR3 runs 14 residues. The V and J ends lost 4 bases and 1 base, in that order; junction bases with no gene match: 6. The germline V gene has CDR1 SQVTM and CDR2 ANQGSEA. CDR3 loop: CSVVYSSGQETQYF. CDR3 bases: TGCAGCGTTGTGTATTCTAGCGGCCAAGAGACCCAGTACTTC. The whole variable domain, remainder taken from reference TRBV29-1 and TRBJ2-5, is SAVISQKPSRDICQRGTSLTIQCQVDSQVTMMFWYRQQPGQSLTLIATANQGSEATYESGFVIDKFPISRPNLTFSTLTVSNMSPEDSSIYLCSVVYSSGQETQYFGPGTRLLVL.

This clone was found once. The DNA for the CDR3 is TGTGCCAGCAGTTACTTCAGACAGGGGGTCATCTATGGCTACACCTTC. Encoded protein: CASSYFRQGVIYGYTF. The chain combines TRBV6-5 with TRBJ1-2; the match to TRBD1 covers 9 bases. The CDR3 sequence is 16 residues long. Germline loops: CDR1 MNHEY, CDR2 SVGAGI. V gave up 1 base and J gave up 4 bases; unmatched junction bases: 7.